The 20 T cell receptor beta chains below all came from one sample that was sequenced in a study of T cell changes during pregnancy in multiple sclerosis (dated by TCRdb to 2018 to 2020). Library preparation employed the immunoSEQ multiplex PCR assay. TCRdb took over this immuneACCESS table, retaining in-frame rearrangements with V and J assigned. Such tables are incomplete; in checked studies, under half of the missing clones stem from an unresolved V gene, and the remainder is unexplained. Present in this sample are over 70,000 clones, approximately 94% of which were seen just once. The ten most abundant clones make up 2.2% of the sample. The sample here was peripheral blood, taken in the third trimester of pregnancy. The receptors here all came from a female donor with multiple sclerosis, enrolled in a pregnancy study.

The chain uses TRBV19 and TRBJ2-2; 9 bases are shared with TRBD2. Germline loops: CDR1 LNHDA, CDR2 SQIVND (reference sequence). The CDR3 contains 17 residues. Losses at the gene ends were 7 bases for V and 7 bases for J; bases not matched to a gene: 16. The CDR3, as DNA: TGTGCCAGTATGGGCGGGCTAGCGGGAATGAGGGTCGGGGAGCTGTTTTTT. The encoded protein is CASMGGLAGMRVGELFF.

The rearrangement joins TRBV29-1 to TRBJ1-1, with a possible D match to TRBD1 (5 bases). Trimming left V 7 bases short and J 0 bases short, with 15 bases between. There are 14 residues in the CDR3. Germline V CDR1 and CDR2: SQVTM, ANQGSEA. The CDR3 bases are TGCAGCGCAGTGGGGGGAATGATGAACACTGAAGCTTTCTTT. Amino acid sequence: CSAVGGMMNTEAFF.

The CDR3 spells CASSLDRPEQYF. The CDR3 bases are TGTGCCAGCAGCTTAGATCGTCCCGAGCAGTACTTC. The J gene is TRBJ2-7, the V gene TRBV11-3; unclear D gene. CDR1 SGHNT and CDR2 YENEEA come from the germline V gene. The V end was cut by 0 bases, the J end by 6 bases, with 6 bases between. The CDR3 has 12 residues.

The gene calls are TRBV11-2 and TRBJ2-2; 12 bases map to TRBD2. CDR1 is SGHAT and CDR2 is FQNNGV in the germline V gene. The length of the CDR3 is 14 residues. V shed 11 bases, J shed 5 bases, and the junction held 6 bases outside the gene matches. The CDR3, as DNA: TGTGCCTCCGCGGGACTAGCGGGTACCGGGGAGCTGTTTTTT. Its translation: CASAGLAGTGELFF.

CDR3 sequence: CASSYSTGTGVYEQYF. Here the CDR3 DNA reads TGTGCCAGCAGTTACTCGACGGGGACAGGAGTCTACGAGCAGTACTTC. This rearrangement joins TRBV6-5 to TRBJ2-7; 8 nucleotides agree with TRBD1. The CDR3 runs 16 residues. Trimming cost V 0 bases and J 3 bases; bases outside gene matches: 7. CDR1 and CDR2 (germline): MNHEY, SVGAGI.

The rearrangement links TRBV30 to TRBJ2-5; TRBD2 matches at 7 bases. The CDR3 has 15 residues. CDR1 is GTSNPN and CDR2 is SVGIG in the germline V gene (reference sequence). The V segment lost 0 bases and the J segment 2 bases; nucleotides outside the gene matches: 6. This CDR3 is CAWSVGLGGQETQYF. The CDR3 DNA sequence: TGTGCCTGGAGTGTCGGACTAGGTGGGCAAGAGACCCAGTACTTC.

The V and J genes are TRBV5-1 and TRBJ2-7; 10 nucleotides align to TRBD1. Germline CDR1 and CDR2: SGHRS and YFSETQ. The CDR3 contains 18 residues. Germline trimming cut 4 bases from V and 3 bases from J; bases unmatched to any gene: 16. The CDR3 sequence: CASSTRTGGARMSYEQYF. In DNA form, the CDR3 reads TGCGCCAGCAGCACCCGGACAGGGGGGGCTAGGATGAGCTACGAGCAGTACTTC. Supplemented by reference TRBV5-1 and TRBJ2-7, the full variable domain reads KAGVTQTPRYLIKTRGQQVTLSCSPISGHRSVSWYQQTPGQGLQFLFEYFSETQRNKGNFPGRFSGRQFSNSRSEMNVSTLELGDSALYLCASSTRTGGARMSYEQYFGPGTRLTVT.

V and J are TRBV5-4 and TRBJ2-1; 11 positions match TRBD2. Germline CDR1 SGHNT, CDR2 YYREEE (reference sequence). Unmatched junction bases numbered 3, after V lost 4 bases and J lost 3 bases. The CDR3 is made up of 15 amino acids. The CDR3 DNA reads as TGTGCCAGCAGCCCCGGACTAGCGGGCTACAATGAGCAGTTCTTC. Its protein product is CASSPGLAGYNEQFF. The full variable domain, its missing parts supplied by reference TRBV5-4 and TRBJ2-1, is ETGVTQSPTHLIKTRGQQVTLRCSSQSGHNTVSWYQQALGQGPQFIFQYYREEENGRGNFPPRFSGLQFPNYSSELNVNALELDDSALYLCASSPGLAGYNEQFFGPGTRLTVL.

The V and J genes are TRBV7-2 and TRBJ2-5, with TRBD2 identical over 10 bases. Germline CDR1 SGHTA, CDR2 FQGNSA. V gave up 5 bases and J gave up 4 bases; unmatched junction bases: 7. This CDR3 has 15 amino acids. CDR3 sequence reads: CASSKGLAKIETQYF. Here the CDR3 DNA reads TGTGCCAGCAGCAAGGGACTAGCGAAGATAGAGACCCAGTACTTC.

The V gene is TRBV28, the J gene TRBJ2-1; no reliable D call. Trimming left V 6 bases short and J 4 bases short, with 13 bases between. This CDR3 is built from 14 residues. The germline V gene encodes CDR1 MDHEN and CDR2 SYDVKM. DNA of the CDR3: TGTGCCAGCAGCCAATCTGACAAGTACAATGAGCAGTTCTTC. Encoded protein: CASSQSDKYNEQFF.

J is TRBJ2-3 and V is TRBV5-6; 12 nucleotides agree with TRBD2. Per germline, CDR1 SGHDT and CDR2 YYEEEE. This CDR3 spans 17 amino acids. V trimming: 3 bases; J trimming: 5 bases; junction bases outside the gene matches: 10. The CDR3: CASSSSLQGLAGDTQYF. The CDR3 DNA follows: TGTGCCAGCAGCTCCTCCCTCCAGGGACTAGCGGGAGATACGCAGTATTTT.

CDR3 bases: TGTGCCAGCAGCTTAAATCCAGCGGGAGCGGTAAGGAATGAGCAGTTCTTC. This sequence encodes CASSLNPAGAVRNEQFF. This chain uses TRBV7-3 with TRBJ2-1; 8 nucleotides match TRBD2. The V gene's germline CDR1 is SGHTA and CDR2 FQGTGA. Trimming cost V 1 base and J 7 bases; bases outside gene matches: 12. This CDR3 has 17 residues.

Concerning this clone itself: At one boundary the junction diverges from the germline segment, which might be a read error. The chain links TRBV7-7 to TRBJ1-1; D is possibly TRBD1 (5 bases). Germline V lookup: CDR1 SSHAT, CDR2 FNYEAQ (reference sequence). This CDR3 has 17 amino acids. In DNA, the CDR3 is TGTGCTAGCAGCTTAAGAGTTCAGGGAACCTGTAACACTGAAGCTTTCTTT. Protein: CASSLRVQGTCNTEAFF.

The genes are TRBV2 and TRBJ2-7, with 10 positions matching TRBD2. The J segment lost 5 bases and the V segment lost 1 base, leaving 17 bases of the junction unmatched. Germline loops: CDR1 SNHLY, CDR2 FYNNEI. The CDR3 is 19 residues long. The CDR3 nucleotides are TGTGCCAGCAGTGAAGGGACTAGCGGAACACTAACCGCGTTGGACGAGCAGTACTTC. Its protein product is CASSEGTSGTLTALDEQYF. Looking up the rest from reference TRBV2 and TRBJ2-7 gives the full variable domain: EPEVTQTPSHQVTQMGQEVILRCVPISNHLYFYWYRQILGQKVEFLVSFYNNEISEKSEIFDDQFSVERPDGSNFTLKIRSTKLEDSAMYFCASSEGTSGTLTALDEQYFGPGTRLTVT.

This clone was detected only once. This sequence joins TRBV13 and TRBJ2-7, with D possibly TRBD1 on 5 matching bases. Germline V lookup: CDR1 PRHDT, CDR2 FYEKMQ (reference sequence). The V gene lost 4 bases and the J gene lost 2 bases, with 6 bases spanning the gap. The CDR3 runs 12 residues. The CDR3 loop reads CASSSRAYEQYF. In DNA form, the CDR3 reads TGTGCCAGCAGCTCCAGGGCCTACGAGCAGTACTTC.

The chain couples TRBV5-1 to TRBJ2-7; TRBD1 agrees at 9 bases. The CDR3 is 15 residues long. Trimming took 3 bases from V and 2 from J; bases not matched to a gene: 6. Germline V gene sequence: CDR1 SGHRS, CDR2 YFSETQ. The CDR3 coding sequence is TGCGCCAGCAGCTCCGGGACAGGGACAACCTACGAGCAGTACTTC. Translation gives CASSSGTGTTYEQYF.

The J gene is TRBJ1-1, the V gene TRBV19, with D possibly matching TRBD1 (5 bases). Germline CDR1 reads LNHDA; CDR2 reads SQIVND (reference sequence). The CDR3 consists of 13 residues. Trimming removed 7 bases at V and 0 bases at J, with 9 bases between. Here the CDR3 DNA reads TGTGCCAGTAAGGGGTGGGTGAACACTGAAGCTTTCTTT. Translation: CASKGWVNTEAFF. Full variable domain (missing parts from reference TRBV19 and TRBJ1-1): DGGITQSPKYLFRKEGQNVTLSCEQNLNHDAMYWYRQDPGQGLRLIYYSQIVNDFQKGDIAEGYSVSREKKESFPLTVTSAQKNPTAFYLCASKGWVNTEAFFGQGTRLTVV.

The rearrangement links TRBV6-6 to TRBJ2-3; TRBD2 might be the D (5 bases). This CDR3 spans 14 amino acids. V was shortened by 11 bases and J by 2 bases, with 17 bases between the two germline ends. Germline CDR1 and CDR2: MNHNY and SVGAGI (reference sequence). The CDR3 here is CAAKFGILTDTQYF. The CDR3 bases are TGTGCCGCCAAGTTCGGGATCCTCACAGATACGCAGTATTTT.

This clone has a single count. The chain uses TRBV2 and TRBJ2-7; 7 bases line up with TRBD2. CDR1 and CDR2 from the germline V gene are SNHLY and FYNNEI. The CDR3 has 16 amino acids. The V and J ends lost 1 base and 6 bases, in that order; junction bases with no gene match: 12. The CDR3 sequence is CASSEESLPTGGEQYF. CDR3 coding DNA: TGTGCCAGCAGTGAAGAGAGTCTTCCCACGGGGGGCGAGCAGTACTTC.

This chain links TRBV11-3 with TRBJ2-1; 8 bases are shared with TRBD2. Germline-derived CDR1 and CDR2 are SGHNT and YENEEA. The CDR3 covers 15 residues. Trimming at V came to 5 bases and at J to 4 bases, leaving 7 bases not matched to a gene. CDR3 residues: CASSPGTRVYNEQFF. CDR3 nucleotide sequence: TGTGCCAGCAGCCCCGGGACTAGGGTGTACAATGAGCAGTTCTTC.